Listed here are 21 T cell receptor beta chains from one sample, sequenced in a study of OX40 agonist ivuxolimab in advanced cancers. Profiling relied on immunoSEQ multiplex PCR, and the TCRdb table lists in-frame clones only, not all of them. Among 85,000 to 100,000 clones, approximately 86% were seen once, and the ten largest hold 3.5% to 4%. This material consisted of CD4+ or CD8+ T cells sorted from blood, taken in a trial of the OX40 agonist ivuxolimab. The receptors here all came from an adult with an advanced solid tumor such as melanoma, head and neck, liver or kidney cancer.

The CDR3 is CASSQDRQTTDTQYF. The CDR3 DNA is TGTGCCAGCAGCCAAGACCGACAGACCACAGATACGCAGTATTTT. The chain employs TRBV14 and TRBJ2-3, with D possibly being TRBD1 (5 bases). There are 15 residues in the CDR3. Germline CDR1 is SGHDN and CDR2 is FVKESK. Trimming left V 0 bases short and J 2 bases short, with 9 bases between.

V is TRBV21-1 and J is TRBJ2-5; the table's D call of TRBD2 was not tested on the DNA. TRBV21-1 is recorded as a pseudogene. This CDR3 contains 16 residues. The CDR3 loop is CASSKRTTSEQETQYF. The CDR3, as DNA: TGTGCCAGCAGCAAACGGACAACTAGCGAACAAGAGACCCAGTACTTC.

The J gene is TRBJ2-3, the V gene TRBV19; 7 nucleotides agree with TRBD1. The length of the CDR3 is 16 residues. V gave up 3 bases and J gave up 2 bases; unmatched junction bases: 8. CDR1 is LNHDA and CDR2 is SQIVND in the germline V gene (reference sequence). CDR3 bases: TGTGCCAGTAGTATTAGGTCGCAGGGGGTCACAGATACGCAGTATTTT. It specifies CASSIRSQGVTDTQYF.

The V call is TRBV19, the J call TRBJ1-5; D might be TRBD1 (5 bases). Germline V CDR1 and CDR2: LNHDA, SQIVND (reference sequence). This CDR3 is 14 amino acids long. Trimming took 6 bases from V and 6 from J, leaving 15 bases between them. As DNA, the CDR3 is TGTGCCAGTAGGGTTGGGGGAACGGGTCAGCCCCAGCATTTT. Amino acids: CASRVGGTGQPQHF. Filled out from reference TRBV19 and TRBJ1-5, the complete variable domain reads DGGITQSPKYLFRKEGQNVTLSCEQNLNHDAMYWYRQDPGQGLRLIYYSQIVNDFQKGDIAEGYSVSREKKESFPLTVTSAQKNPTAFYLCASRVGGTGQPQHFGDGTRLSIL.

The chain joins TRBV19 to TRBJ2-6; 8 nucleotides match TRBD1. This CDR3 has 16 residues. CDR1 is LNHDA and CDR2 is SQIVND in the germline V gene (reference sequence). With V trimmed by 5 bases and J by 6 bases, 9 bases remained unmatched. The CDR3 loop is CASSPPDRGAANVLTF. CDR3 DNA sequence: TGTGCCAGTAGTCCCCCAGACAGGGGTGCGGCCAACGTCCTGACTTTC. The variable domain in full, completed from reference TRBV19 and TRBJ2-6, reads DGGITQSPKYLFRKEGQNVTLSCEQNLNHDAMYWYRQDPGQGLRLIYYSQIVNDFQKGDIAEGYSVSREKKESFPLTVTSAQKNPTAFYLCASSPPDRGAANVLTFGAGSRLTVL.

The chain combines TRBV7-9 with TRBJ2-3; 7 nucleotides agree with TRBD2. Germline values: CDR1 SEHNR, CDR2 FQNEAQ (reference sequence). The CDR3 runs 16 residues. V dropped 5 bases and J dropped 2; count of bases not matched to a gene: 10. As DNA, the CDR3 is TGTGCCAGCAGCCGATACCTGGGGACTAACACAGATACGCAGTATTTT. Amino acids: CASSRYLGTNTDTQYF.

A few counts support this clone. The gene calls are TRBV2 and TRBJ2-7; 7 positions agree with TRBD2. The CDR3 covers 15 residues. The J segment lost 3 bases and the V segment lost 1 base, leaving 6 bases of the junction unmatched. Germline-derived CDR1 and CDR2 are SNHLY and FYNNEI. The CDR3 DNA is TGTGCCAGCAGTGAAGGAGGGAGGGCCCTCTACGAGCAGTACTTC. Its translation: CASSEGGRALYEQYF. Looking up the rest from reference TRBV2 and TRBJ2-7 gives the full variable domain: EPEVTQTPSHQVTQMGQEVILRCVPISNHLYFYWYRQILGQKVEFLVSFYNNEISEKSEIFDDQFSVERPDGSNFTLKIRSTKLEDSAMYFCASSEGGRALYEQYFGPGTRLTVT.

The rearrangement uses TRBV28 and TRBJ1-1, with a possible D match to TRBD1 (6 bases). Germline values: CDR1 MDHEN, CDR2 SYDVKM. V lost 6 bases, J lost 6 bases, and 11 bases lay in between. The CDR3 spans 12 residues. CDR3 bases: TGTGCCAGCAGGCTAGCAGGGGCTGAAGCTTTCTTT. This encodes CASRLAGAEAFF. The entire variable domain, with the rest obtained from reference TRBV28 and TRBJ1-1, is as follows: DVKVTQSSRYLVKRTGEKVFLECVQDMDHENMFWYRQDPGLGLRLIYFSYDVKMKEKGDIPEGYSVSREKKERFSLILESASTNQTSMYLCASRLAGAEAFFGQGTRLTVV.

The J gene is TRBJ1-5, the V gene TRBV6-1; TRBD1 aligns across 7 bases. Germline V CDR1 and CDR2: MNHNS, SASEGT. The length of the CDR3 is 13 residues. V dropped 6 bases and J dropped 6; count of bases not matched to a gene: 5. The CDR3 DNA is TGTGCCAGCAGGACCAGGGGGGGTCAGCCCCAGCATTTT. The encoded protein is CASRTRGGQPQHF.

The J gene is TRBJ2-3, the V gene TRBV19; 9 nucleotides line up with TRBD2. The CDR3 loop spans 16 amino acids. Germline-derived CDR1 and CDR2 are LNHDA and SQIVND (reference sequence). Trimming at V came to 5 bases and at J to 0 bases, leaving 6 bases not matched to a gene. Written as DNA, the CDR3 is TGTGCCAGTAGTGTAGGACTAGCGTGGAGCACAGATACGCAGTATTTT. It codes for CASSVGLAWSTDTQYF.

Written as DNA, the CDR3 is TGCGCCAGCAGTGAAAACGGACGCACAGATACGCAGTATTTT. This gives the protein CASSENGRTDTQYF. This rearrangement joins TRBV10-1 to TRBJ2-3; no clear D gene. The V gene lost 3 bases and the J gene lost 1 base, with 8 bases spanning the gap. Per the germline V gene, CDR1 is WNHNN and CDR2 is SYGVQD (reference sequence). This CDR3 is 14 amino acids long.

The rearrangement joins TRBV5-1 to TRBJ2-2, with D perhaps TRBD2 (6 bases). Germline V gives CDR1 SGHRS, CDR2 YFSETQ. The CDR3 contains 15 residues. V was pared by 0 bases and J by 6 bases, with 12 bases between. The CDR3 DNA follows: TGCGCCAGCAGCTTGGAACCCGCGGGATCCGGGGAGCTGTTTTTT. Protein sequence: CASSLEPAGSGELFF.

The chain is built from TRBV11-2 and TRBJ2-7, with 11 bases fitting TRBD2. Trimming cost V 4 bases and J 3 bases; bases outside gene matches: 5. Germline CDR1 SGHAT, CDR2 FQNNGV. The CDR3 has 15 residues. CDR3 DNA sequence: TGTGCCAGCAGCTCGAGACTAGCGGGAAACTACGAGCAGTACTTC. Its translation: CASSSRLAGNYEQYF. Full variable domain (rest looked up from reference TRBV11-2 and TRBJ2-7): EAGVAQSPRYKIIEKRQSVAFWCNPISGHATLYWYQQILGQGPKLLIQFQNNGVVDDSQLPKDRFSAERLKGVDSTLKIQPAKLEDSAVYLCASSSRLAGNYEQYFGPGTRLTVT.

The chain links TRBV4-3 to TRBJ2-2; D gene uncertain. The V end was cut by 1 base, the J end by 0 bases, with 9 bases between. The CDR3 sequence is 16 residues long. CDR1 is LGHNA and CDR2 is YSLEER in the germline V gene. The CDR3 loop reads CASSQAPDSNTGELFF. The CDR3 coding sequence is TGCGCCAGCAGCCAAGCCCCCGACTCGAACACCGGGGAGCTGTTTTTT.

This chain uses TRBV2 with TRBJ2-3; D not resolved. From germline, CDR1 is SNHLY and CDR2 FYNNEI. Trimming cost V 4 bases and J 3 bases, with 8 bases left between them. CDR3 size: 13 residues. The CDR3 protein is CASSAELTDTQYF. DNA for the CDR3: TGTGCCAGCAGTGCGGAGCTGACAGATACGCAGTATTTT.

This chain uses TRBV6-5 with TRBJ1-2; D unresolved. Germline CDR1 is MNHEY and CDR2 is SVGAGI. Trimming took 0 bases from V and 0 from J, leaving 8 bases between them. CDR3 size: 15 residues. CDR3 loop: CASSYSTRANYGYTF. In DNA form, the CDR3 reads TGTGCCAGCAGTTACTCCACCAGAGCTAACTATGGCTACACCTTC.

This clone was recorded only once. The chain is built from TRBV5-1 and TRBJ1-2; possible D gene TRBD1, 6 bases. V lost 4 bases and J lost 1, with 17 bases in between. The CDR3 spans 16 residues. Looked up from germline, CDR1 is SGHRS and CDR2 is YFSETQ. DNA for the CDR3: TGCGCCAGCAGCGCCCGTAGACAGGAGGGTAACTATGGCTACACCTTC. It yields the protein CASSARRQEGNYGYTF.

This clone came up once. This chain joins TRBV11-2 and TRBJ2-3; a possible D gene is TRBD1 (5 bases). This CDR3 has 12 amino acids. Germline V gene lookup returns CDR1 SGHAT and CDR2 FQNNGV. Trimming removed 5 bases at V and 6 bases at J, with 9 bases between. CDR3 sequence reads: CASSANRDTQYF. DNA for the CDR3: TGTGCCAGCAGCGCCAACAGGGATACGCAGTATTTT.

The J gene is TRBJ2-1, the V gene TRBV11-3, with D unresolved. Germline V CDR1 and CDR2: SGHNT, YENEEA. The CDR3 covers 12 residues. The V and J ends lost 3 bases and 6 bases respectively, with 6 bases between them. The CDR3 here is CASSFEVNEQFF. CDR3 DNA: TGTGCCAGCAGCTTTGAGGTCAATGAGCAGTTCTTC.

This chain uses TRBV6-5 with TRBJ2-7; the D gene is possibly TRBD2 (6 bases). Germline V lookup: CDR1 MNHEY, CDR2 SVGAGI. With 5 bases removed from V and 2 bases from J, the gap between germline ends came to 16 bases. This CDR3 has 15 residues. The CDR3 reads CASSPLGTGAYEQYF. The DNA of the CDR3 is TGTGCCAGCAGTCCCTTGGGTACGGGGGCCTACGAGCAGTACTTC.

The chain uses TRBV7-9 and TRBJ2-7; D possibly corresponds to TRBD1 (5 bases). V was pared by 5 bases and J by 5 bases, with 10 bases between. The germline CDR1 and CDR2 sequences are SEHNR and FQNEAQ (reference sequence). This CDR3 contains 12 residues. CDR3 sequence: CASSPSQDEQYF. The CDR3, as DNA: TGTGCCAGCAGCCCTTCACAGGACGAGCAGTACTTC.